This entry lists 24 T cell receptor beta chains sequenced from one sample in a study of read filtering for tumor transcriptome and immune sequencing. The library was built from 400 to 500 ng RNA with molecular barcoded adaptors for alpha/delta and beta/gamma chains. TCRdb fed the reads into MiXCR, producing one record per CDR3 protein. The sample has some 19,000 distinct CDR3 sequences, approximately 20% seen once. The sequencing input was a population of CD138-negative cells sorted from bone marrow. These receptor sequences come from a donor at least 40 years old with multiple myeloma.

This clonotype was recorded at least ten times. The chain employs TRBV11-2 and TRBJ2-1, with TRBD2 identical over 8 bases. The ends lost 1 base at V and 3 bases at J; junction bases unmatched: 5. CDR3 size: 16 residues. The germline gives CDR1 SGHAT, CDR2 FQNNGV. CDR3 in DNA: TGTGCCAGCAGCTTAGTCAACAGCGGGAGCTACAATGAGCAGTTCTTC. As protein: CASSLVNSGSYNEQFF.

This clonotype was detected only a few times. The chain has TRBV19 and TRBJ2-7; no firm D call. The length of the CDR3 is 13 residues. The germline V gene encodes CDR1 LNHDA and CDR2 SQIVND (reference sequence). V lost 6 bases, J lost 5 bases, and 14 bases lay in between. The CDR3 DNA reads as TGTGCCAGTAGCCCTGGACGGCTCAACGAGCAGTACTTC. It translates to CASSPGRLNEQYF.

This clonotype has just one count. V and J are TRBV20-1 and TRBJ2-2; TRBD2 aligns across 11 bases. The length of the CDR3 is 15 residues. Germline assignment: CDR1 DFQATT and CDR2 SNEGSKA (reference sequence). V dropped 6 bases and J dropped 7; count of bases not matched to a gene: 10. The CDR3 DNA is TGCAGTGCCGAAGATAGCGGGAGGGCCGACGGGGAGCTGTTTTTT. It encodes CSAEDSGRADGELFF.

Comment on this clonotype: A much larger clone lies one base from this, so it may be a read error. The rearrangement joins TRBV28 to TRBJ1-2, with TRBD1 identical over 9 bases. The CDR3 is 14 amino acids. In germline, CDR1 is MDHEN, CDR2 SYDVKM. DNA for the CDR3: TGTGCCAGCGGTTTAAGGACAGGGGCCTATGGCTACACCTTC. This sequence encodes CASGLRTGAYGYTF.

This clonotype was observed many times. The chain couples TRBV20-1 to TRBJ2-1, with 10 bases matching TRBD2. The CDR3 totals 14 residues. V gave up 5 bases and J gave up 4 bases; unmatched junction bases: 5. Germline V gene data show CDR1 as DFQATT and CDR2 as SNEGSKA (reference sequence). The CDR3 loop is CSAGTSGVYNEQFF. The DNA for the CDR3 is TGCAGTGCTGGCACTAGCGGGGTATACAATGAGCAGTTCTTC.

This clonotype was detected ten times or more. V is TRBV9 and J is TRBJ2-1, with no clear D. The CDR3 sequence is 13 residues long. Germline loops: CDR1 SGDLS, CDR2 YYNGEE. Trimming stripped 4 bases from V and 1 base from J, with 6 bases between. CDR3 protein: CASSMPSYNEQFF. The DNA for the CDR3 is TGTGCCAGCAGCATGCCTTCCTACAATGAGCAGTTCTTC.

This clonotype was observed at least ten times. The V call is TRBV29-1, the J call TRBJ1-1; D might be TRBD1 (5 bases). V lost 8 bases, J lost 3 bases, and 10 bases lay in between. In germline, CDR1 is SQVTM, CDR2 ANQGSEA. The CDR3 length is 11 residues. The CDR3 loop reads CSSVGHTEAFF. The CDR3 region has the DNA TGCAGCTCCGTGGGGCACACTGAAGCTTTCTTT.

Within the sample, this clonotype is medium-sized. The chain recombines TRBV29-1 with TRBJ2-1; 8 bases align to TRBD1. The germline V gene encodes CDR1 SQVTM and CDR2 ANQGSEA. J gave up 6 bases and V 4 bases, and 5 bases lay outside the gene matches. The CDR3 consists of 13 residues. The chain's CDR3 is CSVAPGGFNEQFF. The DNA for the CDR3 is TGCAGCGTTGCCCCAGGGGGCTTCAATGAGCAGTTCTTC.

The sample holds many counts of this clonotype. The CDR3 protein is CASSQAGQANYGYTF. DNA of the CDR3: TGTGCCAGCAGCCAAGCGGGACAAGCTAACTATGGCTACACCTTC. V usage is TRBV3-1 and J usage is TRBJ1-2; D is possibly TRBD1 (6 bases). V was pared by 1 base and J by 0 bases, with 9 bases between. The CDR3 contains 15 residues. Germline values: CDR1 LGHDT, CDR2 YNNKEL (reference sequence).

Only one count was recorded for this clonotype. The chain uses TRBV13 and TRBJ2-1; TRBD2 agrees at 9 bases. The V segment lost 5 bases and the J segment 9 bases; nucleotides outside the gene matches: 8. The CDR3 has 14 amino acids. Germline lookup yields CDR1 PRHDT and CDR2 FYEKMQ (reference sequence). CDR3 protein: CASSPGTSPSEQFF. DNA of the CDR3: TGTGCCAGCAGCCCCGGGACTAGCCCGAGTGAGCAGTTCTTC.

This clonotype has a handful of counts. The chain uses TRBV27 and TRBJ2-3; 11 nucleotides match TRBD2. The junction had 7 bases not matched to a gene; V was cut back by 3 bases and J by 2 bases. CDR1 is MNHEY and CDR2 is SMNVEV in the germline V gene (reference sequence). CDR3 length: 17 residues. As DNA, the CDR3 is TGTGCCAGCAGTTTCCCCAGACTAGCGGGAAACACAGATACGCAGTATTTT. Protein product: CASSFPRLAGNTDTQYF.

Many counts were recorded for this clonotype. The rearrangement joins TRBV20-1 to TRBJ2-1, with TRBD2 identical over 10 bases. CDR1 is DFQATT, CDR2 SNEGSKA, per germline (reference sequence). J was trimmed by 5 bases and V by 6 bases; bases with no gene match: 4. The CDR3 loop spans 13 amino acids. CDR3 amino acids: CSARTSGDNEQFF. CDR3 bases: TGCAGTGCAAGGACTAGCGGCGACAATGAGCAGTTCTTC.

In its sample, this clonotype ranks as medium-sized. This rearrangement joins TRBV29-1 to TRBJ2-1; 9 bases align to TRBD2. The CDR3 spans 15 residues. The germline V gene has CDR1 SQVTM and CDR2 ANQGSEA. Germline trimming cut 5 bases from V and 9 bases from J; bases unmatched to any gene: 14. The CDR3 DNA follows: TGCAGCGTTTCTCGTGGTAGCGGGAGACATACTGAGCAGTTCTTC. Translating it yields CSVSRGSGRHTEQFF.

For this clonotype: A much larger clone lies one base from this, so it may be a read error. The conserved phenylalanine or tryptophan is not found at the CDR3 terminus, so this likely reflects a read error. The chain has TRBV20-1 and TRBJ2-3, with D possibly being TRBD1 (6 bases). Trimming stripped 6 bases from V and 6 bases from J, with 13 bases between. CDR3 length: 12 residues. CDR1 is DFQATT and CDR2 is SNEGSKA in the germline V gene (reference sequence). CDR3 loop: CSAPGQGDTQYS. The CDR3 bases are TGCAGTGCGCCGGGGCAGGGGGATACGCAGTATTCT.

The sample holds many counts of this clonotype. The chain carries TRBV3-1 and TRBJ1-1; D is perhaps TRBD1 (5 bases). V lost 0 bases and J lost 1, with 15 bases in between. Germline V gene lookup returns CDR1 LGHDT and CDR2 YNNKEL (reference sequence). The CDR3 extends over 17 amino acids. In DNA, the CDR3 is TGTGCCAGCAGCCAAGAACTAGGGGCCCGTGGGAACACTGAAGCTTTCTTT. Translation: CASSQELGARGNTEAFF.

This clonotype was counted a single time. This may arise from a read error, as a much more abundant clone is one base away. The CDR3 DNA is TGTGCCGGCAGCCAAGACGCCCGGGGGGCGAACACAGATACGCAGTATTTT. This encodes CAGSQDARGANTDTQYF. This chain connects TRBV3-1 to TRBJ2-3; a possible D gene is TRBD2 (7 bases). CDR3 length equals 17 residues. Germline CDR1 LGHDT, CDR2 YNNKEL (reference sequence).

In the case of this clonotype: A read error is possible here, since a much larger clone lies one base away. The chain has TRBV7-9 and TRBJ1-5; 9 bases are shared with TRBD1. The CDR3 consists of 17 residues. CDR1 and CDR2 (germline): SEHNR, FQNEAQ (reference sequence). The V and J ends lost 5 bases and 4 bases, in that order; junction bases with no gene match: 12. CDR3: CASSQADRTGVNQPQHF. The CDR3 DNA is TGTGCCAGCAGCCAGGCCGATAGGACAGGGGTAAATCAGCCCCAGCATTTT.

The genes are TRBV20-1 and TRBJ2-7; TRBD1 aligns across 7 bases. V lost 6 bases, J lost 1 base, and 15 bases stayed unmatched. The V gene's germline CDR1 is DFQATT and CDR2 SNEGSKA (reference sequence). The CDR3 is 16 residues long. The CDR3 spells CSAPREGGISSYEQYF. DNA of the CDR3: TGCAGTGCGCCTAGGGAAGGGGGCATTTCGTCCTACGAGCAGTACTTC.

This clonotype was counted many times. This clone may be a read error of a much larger clone one base away. The CDR3 reads CAASREIAQGETQYF. CDR3 coding DNA: TGTGCCGCCAGCAGAGAGATAGCTCAGGGGGAGACCCAGTACTTC. The rearrangement links TRBV15 to TRBJ2-5, with D possibly matching TRBD1 (6 bases). Germline V CDR1 and CDR2: LNHNV, YYDKDF (reference sequence). The CDR3 has 15 amino acids.

This chain links TRBV4-2 with TRBJ2-6, with D unresolved. Per germline, CDR1 LGHNA and CDR2 YNFKEQ. The CDR3 runs 18 residues. The V end was cut by 2 bases, the J end by 0 bases, with 14 bases between. The CDR3 loop reads CASSQYHGPSSGANVLTF. The CDR3 region has the DNA TGTGCCAGCAGCCAATATCACGGTCCCAGCTCTGGGGCCAACGTCCTGACTTTC.

Points on this clonotype: This sequence may be a read error, since a much larger clone differs from it by one base. The chain uses TRBV6-4 and TRBJ2-1; the D gene is possibly TRBD2 (6 bases). Germline V gene sequence: CDR1 MRHNA, CDR2 SNTAGT. This CDR3 comprises 16 residues. The DNA of the CDR3 is TGTGCCAGCAGTGAGGTGCCCGGGAGTATGGACAATGAGCAGCTCTTC. It is translated as CASSEVPGSMDNEQLF.

This clonotype was observed at least ten times. The chain carries TRBV13 and TRBJ1-1, with 7 bases aligning to TRBD1. V was pared by 8 bases and J by 0 bases, with 9 bases of the junction left unmatched. The CDR3 has 15 amino acids. CDR1 is PRHDT and CDR2 is FYEKMQ in the germline V gene (reference sequence). CDR3 nucleotide sequence: TGTGCCAGCGGGGACAGCTCTCTTATGAACACTGAAGCTTTCTTT. Amino acid sequence: CASGDSSLMNTEAFF. The full variable domain, in which reference TRBV13 and TRBJ1-1 provide the parts outside the CDR3, is AAGVIQSPRHLIKEKRETATLKCYPIPRHDTVYWYQQGPGQDPQFLISFYEKMQSDKGSIPDRFSAQQFSDYHSELNMSSLELGDSALYFCASGDSSLMNTEAFFGQGTRLTVV.

Within the sample, this clonotype is medium-sized. This sequence joins TRBV6-6 and TRBJ1-1; D unclear. CDR3 length: 11 amino acids. V gave up 3 bases and J gave up 6 bases, with 5 bases separating them. Germline loops: CDR1 MNHNY, CDR2 SVGAGI (reference sequence). The CDR3 reads CASSYGAEAFF. CDR3 bases: TGTGCCAGCAGTTATGGGGCTGAAGCTTTCTTT.

The chain employs TRBV2 and TRBJ2-2, with D perhaps TRBD1 (5 bases). The CDR3 is 12 amino acids. In germline, CDR1 is SNHLY, CDR2 FYNNEI. The V gene lost 7 bases and the J gene lost 3 bases, with 6 bases spanning the gap. Here the CDR3 reads CASTGHTGELFF. For the CDR3, the DNA is TGTGCCAGCACAGGGCACACCGGGGAGCTGTTTTTT.